Below are 18 T cell receptor beta chains sequenced from a single sample in a study of T cell changes during pregnancy in multiple sclerosis. Sequencing was performed with immunoSEQ multiplex PCR; in TCRdb, only in-frame clones are kept and a portion is missing. This table has tens of thousands of clones, approximately 89% appearing once. Sequencing used CD8+ T cells from peripheral blood mononuclear cells, obtained in the third trimester of pregnancy. The receptors here all came from a female donor with multiple sclerosis, enrolled in a pregnancy study.

The chain couples TRBV5-6 to TRBJ1-1; 7 bases line up with TRBD1. Germline trimming cut 6 bases from V and 1 base from J; bases unmatched to any gene: 6. Germline V gene data show CDR1 as SGHDT and CDR2 as YYEEEE. This CDR3 is 14 amino acids long. CDR3 coding DNA: TGTGCCAGCACCCCGAGGGGGCAGAACACTGAAGCTTTCTTT. Its protein product is CASTPRGQNTEAFF.

This chain joins TRBV9 and TRBJ1-2; 8 bases are shared with TRBD1. The CDR3 is 15 residues long. CDR1 and CDR2 (germline): SGDLS, YYNGEE. J gave up 2 bases and V 4 bases, and 7 bases lay outside the gene matches. The CDR3 sequence is CASSPYRGGNYGYTF. CDR3 DNA: TGTGCCAGCAGCCCATACAGGGGGGGAAACTATGGCTACACCTTC.

The genes are TRBV7-9 and TRBJ2-2, with D perhaps TRBD2 (6 bases). Germline V gives CDR1 SEHNR, CDR2 FQNEAQ (reference sequence). The ends were cut back, 5 bases at V and 3 bases at J, with 16 bases in the middle. The CDR3 has 16 residues. Here the CDR3 DNA reads TGTGCCAGCAGCCCCTCGGGGACTCCCGACACCGGGGAGCTGTTTTTT. Translating gives CASSPSGTPDTGELFF.

This clone has only one observation. The CDR3 reads CASSLLAGGLNEQFF. The CDR3 DNA reads TGTGCCAGCAGCTTGCTAGCGGGGGGGCTGAATGAGCAGTTCTTC. This chain connects TRBV7-2 to TRBJ2-1; 12 bases are shared with TRBD2. The CDR3 loop spans 15 amino acids. The germline V gene encodes CDR1 SGHTA and CDR2 FQGNSA. V was clipped by 3 bases and J by 7 bases; unmatched bases: 4.

The chain couples TRBV27 to TRBJ1-1; 11 nucleotides match TRBD1. The germline V gene has CDR1 MNHEY and CDR2 SMNVEV (reference sequence). This CDR3 is 15 amino acids long. J was trimmed by 11 bases and V by 6 bases; bases with no gene match: 14. CDR3 nucleotides: TGTGCCAGCAGGGACGGACAGGGGGCTCTAGAAAACGCTTTCTTT. Encoded protein: CASRDGQGALENAFF.

The chain uses TRBV7-9 and TRBJ2-1, with D maybe TRBD2 (5 bases). The germline gives CDR1 SEHNR, CDR2 FQNEAQ (reference sequence). The CDR3 sequence is 15 residues long. V was cut by 5 bases and J by 5 bases, with 16 bases left in between. The CDR3 is CASSPLQRSNNEQFF. In nucleotides, the CDR3 is TGTGCCAGCAGCCCCCTCCAGCGGAGCAACAATGAGCAGTTCTTC. Together with reference TRBV7-9 and TRBJ2-1, the CDR3 gives the full variable domain: DTGVSQNPRHKITKRGQNVTFRCDPISEHNRLYWYRQTLGQGPEFLTYFQNEAQLEKSRLLSDRFSAERPKGSFSTLEIQRTEQGDSAMYLCASSPLQRSNNEQFFGPGTRLTVL.

The chain carries TRBV30 and TRBJ1-2; D not certain. CDR1 and CDR2 from the germline V gene are GTSNPN and SVGIG (reference sequence). Trimming removed 3 bases from V and 3 bases from J, with 8 bases in between. The CDR3 loop spans 12 amino acids. The CDR3 DNA sequence: TGTGCCTGGAGCGGGAGGTACTATGGCTACACCTTC. This codes for CAWSGRYYGYTF.

V and J are TRBV19 and TRBJ1-1; D may be TRBD1 (6 bases). Germline lookup yields CDR1 LNHDA and CDR2 SQIVND (reference sequence). Trimming took 7 bases from V and 0 from J, leaving 15 bases between them. This CDR3 has 15 residues. The chain's CDR3 is CASTSETGLNTEAFF. DNA for the CDR3: TGTGCCAGTACATCTGAGACAGGCTTGAACACTGAAGCTTTCTTT.

This sequence joins TRBV4-2 and TRBJ2-7; 12 nucleotides agree with TRBD2. The CDR3 totals 16 residues. Trimming at V came to 0 bases and at J to 2 bases, leaving 2 bases not matched to a gene. Germline CDR1 is LGHNA and CDR2 is YNFKEQ. CDR3 in amino acids: CASSQDRTSGAYEQYF. CDR3 nucleotide sequence: TGTGCCAGCAGCCAAGATAGGACTAGCGGGGCCTACGAGCAGTACTTC.

This sequence joins TRBV6-5 and TRBJ1-2; 7 bases align to TRBD1. This CDR3 has 15 amino acids. CDR1 and CDR2 from the germline V gene are MNHEY and SVGAGI. Germline trimming cut 6 bases from V and 0 bases from J; bases unmatched to any gene: 7. CDR3 in DNA: TGTGCCAGCAGACAGGGGACAGAAACTAACTATGGCTACACCTTC. Residues: CASRQGTETNYGYTF.

A few counts support this clone. The chain combines TRBV18 with TRBJ1-2; 7 bases match TRBD1. Germline CDR1 and CDR2: KGHSH and LQKENI. The ends lost 2 bases at V and 0 bases at J; junction bases unmatched: 15. The CDR3 totals 19 residues. CDR3 protein: CASSPEFRDSAIANYGYTF. The CDR3 DNA is TGTGCCAGCTCACCAGAATTCCGGGACAGCGCTATTGCTAACTATGGCTACACCTTC.

The table lists this clone with a few counts. The chain is built from TRBV12-5 and TRBJ1-4, with D perhaps matching TRBD1 (5 bases). Germline lookup yields CDR1 LGHNT and CDR2 FRNRAP. This CDR3 is 16 amino acids long. V shed 0 bases and J shed 3 bases, with 11 bases lying between them. This CDR3 is CASGLVRAGPNEKLFF. The CDR3 DNA reads TGTGCTAGTGGTTTGGTACGGGCAGGGCCTAATGAAAAACTGTTTTTT.

The chain recombines TRBV6-5 with TRBJ1-1; the D is unclear. The germline CDR1 and CDR2 sequences are MNHEY and SVGAGI. V was trimmed by 0 bases and J by 0 bases, leaving 8 bases between them. This CDR3 is 15 amino acids long. In nucleotides, the CDR3 is TGTGCCAGCAGTTACTCGAGATCCGTGAACACTGAAGCTTTCTTT. It translates to CASSYSRSVNTEAFF.

This sequence joins TRBV9 and TRBJ2-5; weak D call: TRBD2 (7 bases). The CDR3 loop spans 17 amino acids. V was shortened by 4 bases and J by 3 bases, with 22 bases between the two germline ends. CDR1 SGDLS and CDR2 YYNGEE come from the germline V gene. CDR3: CASSPTGLSGTKETQYF. CDR3 nucleotides: TGTGCCAGCAGCCCCACAGGGCTATCGGGGACTAAAGAGACCCAGTACTTC.

The chain couples TRBV15 to TRBJ2-3, with 10 bases lining up with TRBD1. In germline, CDR1 is LNHNV, CDR2 YYDKDF (reference sequence). This CDR3 has 17 amino acids. The V gene end was trimmed by 8 bases and the J gene end by 0 bases; junction bases not matched to a gene: 11. The CDR3 sequence is CATGSRDRGFSTDTQYF. The CDR3 DNA is TGTGCCACCGGTTCACGGGACAGGGGATTTAGCACAGATACGCAGTATTTT.

This clone was seen only once. The sample has other DNA sequences that encode this CDR3 too. V gene TRBV4-1 combines with J gene TRBJ2-7; maybe TRBD2 (6 bases). Germline CDR1 MGHRA, CDR2 YSYEKL. This CDR3 comprises 15 residues. V lost 1 base and J lost 4, with 14 bases in between. CDR3 sequence: CASSQGGTFSYEQYF. In DNA, the CDR3 is TGCGCCAGCAGCCAAGGCGGGACTTTCTCTTACGAGCAGTACTTC.

The CDR3 here is CASSYSITGNTEAFF. The CDR3 region has the DNA TGTGCCAGCAGTTACTCGATAACAGGGAACACTGAAGCTTTCTTT. The gene calls are TRBV6-5 and TRBJ1-1; D is possibly TRBD1 (5 bases). CDR1 and CDR2 from the germline V gene are MNHEY and SVGAGI. Trimming removed 0 bases at V and 1 base at J, with 9 bases between. There are 15 residues in the CDR3.

The DNA for the CDR3 is TGTGCCAGCAGTTTTACTAGCGTGGATACGCAGTATTTT. It yields the protein CASSFTSVDTQYF. The V call is TRBV6-6, the J call TRBJ2-3, with 7 bases matching TRBD2. The CDR3 spans 13 residues. V shed 4 bases and J 6 bases; nucleotides not matched to a gene: 4. Germline CDR1 is MNHNY and CDR2 is SVGAGI (reference sequence).